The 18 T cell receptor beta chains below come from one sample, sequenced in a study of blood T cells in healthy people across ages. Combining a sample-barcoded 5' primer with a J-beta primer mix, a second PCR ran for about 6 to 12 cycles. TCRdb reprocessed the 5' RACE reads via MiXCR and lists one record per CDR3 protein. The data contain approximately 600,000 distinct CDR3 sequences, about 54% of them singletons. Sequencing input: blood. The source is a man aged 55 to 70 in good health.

CDR3 loop: CSVEDYGSLTDTQYF. The CDR3 DNA is TGCAGCGTTGAAGATTATGGGTCCCTCACAGATACGCAGTATTTT. The V call is TRBV29-1, the J call TRBJ2-3; D unresolved. This CDR3 is 15 amino acids long. Germline CDR1 reads SQVTM; CDR2 reads ANQGSEA. Trimming pared 0 bases from V and 2 bases from J, leaving 12 bases between.

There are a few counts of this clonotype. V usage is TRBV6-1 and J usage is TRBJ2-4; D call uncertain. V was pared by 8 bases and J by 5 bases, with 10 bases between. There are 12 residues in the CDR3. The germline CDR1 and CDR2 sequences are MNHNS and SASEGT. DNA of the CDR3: TGTGCCAGCGGCCCGGGCGAAAACATTCAGTACTTC. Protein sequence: CASGPGENIQYF.

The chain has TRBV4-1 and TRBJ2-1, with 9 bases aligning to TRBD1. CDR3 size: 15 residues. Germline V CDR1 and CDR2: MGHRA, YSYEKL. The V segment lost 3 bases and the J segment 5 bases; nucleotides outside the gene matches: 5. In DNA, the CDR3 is TGCGCCAGCAGCCACCGGGACAGGGAGCACAATGAGCAGTTCTTC. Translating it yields CASSHRDREHNEQFF.

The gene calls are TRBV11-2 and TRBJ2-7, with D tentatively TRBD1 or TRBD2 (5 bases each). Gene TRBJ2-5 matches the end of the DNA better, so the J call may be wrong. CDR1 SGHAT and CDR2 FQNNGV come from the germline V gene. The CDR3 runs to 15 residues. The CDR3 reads CASSLLARGRETQYF. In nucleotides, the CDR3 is TGTGCCAGCAGCTTACTAGCTAGGGGAAGGGAGACCCAGTACTTC.

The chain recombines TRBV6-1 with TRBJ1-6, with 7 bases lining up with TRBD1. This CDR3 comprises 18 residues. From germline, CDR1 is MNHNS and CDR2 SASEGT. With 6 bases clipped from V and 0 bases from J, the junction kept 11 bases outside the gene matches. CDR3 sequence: CASSPGTARSSYNSPLHF. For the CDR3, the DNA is TGTGCCAGCAGCCCGGGGACAGCCAGGAGCTCCTATAATTCACCCCTCCACTTT.

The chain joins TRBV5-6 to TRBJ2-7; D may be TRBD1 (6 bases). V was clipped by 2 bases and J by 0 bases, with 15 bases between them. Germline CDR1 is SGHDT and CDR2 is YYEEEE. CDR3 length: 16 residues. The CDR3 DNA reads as TGTGCCAGCAGCTTAAGAGGGGGAGTTAGCTCCTACGAGCAGTACTTC. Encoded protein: CASSLRGGVSSYEQYF. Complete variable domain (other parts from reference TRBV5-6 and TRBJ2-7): DAGVTQSPTHLIKTRGQQVTLRCSPKSGHDTVSWYQQALGQGPQFIFQYYEEEERQRGNFPDRFSGHQFPNYSSELNVNALLLGDSALYLCASSLRGGVSSYEQYFGPGTRLTVT.

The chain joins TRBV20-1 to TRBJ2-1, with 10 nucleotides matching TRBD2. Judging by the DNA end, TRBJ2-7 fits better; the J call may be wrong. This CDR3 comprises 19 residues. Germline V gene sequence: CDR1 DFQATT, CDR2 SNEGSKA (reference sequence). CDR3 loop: CSAEDAGTSVQSSYNEQYF. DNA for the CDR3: TGCAGTGCTGAGGATGCGGGGACTAGCGTCCAGAGCTCCTACAATGAGCAGTACTTC.

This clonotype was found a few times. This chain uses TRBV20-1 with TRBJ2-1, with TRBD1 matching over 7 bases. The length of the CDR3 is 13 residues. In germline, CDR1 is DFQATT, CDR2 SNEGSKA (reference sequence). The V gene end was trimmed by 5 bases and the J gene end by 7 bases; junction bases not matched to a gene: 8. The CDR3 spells CSAFGQVPNEQFF. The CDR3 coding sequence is TGCAGTGCTTTCGGACAGGTCCCAAATGAGCAGTTCTTC.

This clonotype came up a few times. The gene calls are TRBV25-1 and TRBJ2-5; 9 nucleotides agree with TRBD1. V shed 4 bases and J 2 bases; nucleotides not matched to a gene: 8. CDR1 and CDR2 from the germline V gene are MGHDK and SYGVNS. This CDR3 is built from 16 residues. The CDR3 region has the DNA TGTGCCAGCAGTGGACCCGGGACAGGGACACAAGAGACCCAGTACTTC. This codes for CASSGPGTGTQETQYF.

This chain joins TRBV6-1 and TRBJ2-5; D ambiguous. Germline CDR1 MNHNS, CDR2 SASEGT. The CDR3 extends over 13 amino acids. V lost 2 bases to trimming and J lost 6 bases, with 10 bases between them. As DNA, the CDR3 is TGTGCCAGCAGTGAATTGGGGAAACAGACCCAGTACTTC. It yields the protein CASSELGKQTQYF.

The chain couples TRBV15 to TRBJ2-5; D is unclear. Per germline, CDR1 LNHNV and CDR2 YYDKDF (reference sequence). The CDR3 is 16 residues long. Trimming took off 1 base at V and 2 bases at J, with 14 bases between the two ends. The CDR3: CATSRANRARQETQYF. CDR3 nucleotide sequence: TGTGCCACCAGCAGAGCCAACCGGGCCCGACAAGAGACCCAGTACTTC.

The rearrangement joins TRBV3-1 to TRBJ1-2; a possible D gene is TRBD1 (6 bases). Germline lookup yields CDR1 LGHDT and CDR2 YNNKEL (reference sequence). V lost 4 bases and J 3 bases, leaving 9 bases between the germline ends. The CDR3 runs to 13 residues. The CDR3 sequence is CASSPQGHYGYTF. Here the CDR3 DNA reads TGTGCCAGCAGCCCACAGGGCCACTATGGCTACACCTTC.

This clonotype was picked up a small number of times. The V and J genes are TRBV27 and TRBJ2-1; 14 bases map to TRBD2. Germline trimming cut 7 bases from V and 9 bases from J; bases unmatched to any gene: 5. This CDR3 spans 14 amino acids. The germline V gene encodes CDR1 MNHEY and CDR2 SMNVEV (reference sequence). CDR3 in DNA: TGTGCCAGCACCCGGACTAGCGGGAGGAGTGAGCAGTTCTTC. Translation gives CASTRTSGRSEQFF.

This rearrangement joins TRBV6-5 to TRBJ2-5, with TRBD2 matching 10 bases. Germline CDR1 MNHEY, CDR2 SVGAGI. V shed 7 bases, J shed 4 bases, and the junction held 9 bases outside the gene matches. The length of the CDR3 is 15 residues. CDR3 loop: CASTDSGGARETQYF. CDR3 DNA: TGTGCCAGCACGGACAGCGGGGGGGCCAGAGAGACCCAGTACTTC.

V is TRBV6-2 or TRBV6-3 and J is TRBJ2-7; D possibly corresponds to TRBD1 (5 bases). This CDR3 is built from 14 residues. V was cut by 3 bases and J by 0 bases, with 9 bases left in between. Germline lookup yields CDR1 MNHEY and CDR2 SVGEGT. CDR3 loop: CASSYQGRSYEQYF. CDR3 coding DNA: TGTGCCAGCAGTTATCAGGGCCGCTCCTACGAGCAGTACTTC.

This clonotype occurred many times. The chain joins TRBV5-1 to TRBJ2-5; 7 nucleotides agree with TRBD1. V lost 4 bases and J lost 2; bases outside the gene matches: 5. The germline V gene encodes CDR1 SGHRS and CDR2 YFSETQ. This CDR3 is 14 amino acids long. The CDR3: CASSRQGSQETQYF. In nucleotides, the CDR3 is TGCGCCAGCAGCCGACAGGGTTCACAAGAGACCCAGTACTTC.

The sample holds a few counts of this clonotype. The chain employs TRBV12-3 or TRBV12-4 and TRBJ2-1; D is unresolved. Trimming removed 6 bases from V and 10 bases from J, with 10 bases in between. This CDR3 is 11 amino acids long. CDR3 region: CASSPLWEQFF. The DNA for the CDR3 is TGTGCCAGCAGCCCCTTGTGGGAGCAGTTCTTC.

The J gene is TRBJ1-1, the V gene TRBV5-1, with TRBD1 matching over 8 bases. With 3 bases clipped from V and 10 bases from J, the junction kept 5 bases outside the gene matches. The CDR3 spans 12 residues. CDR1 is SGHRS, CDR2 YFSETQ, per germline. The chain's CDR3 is CASSSTGGGAFF. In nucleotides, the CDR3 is TGCGCCAGCAGCTCCACAGGGGGAGGAGCTTTCTTT.